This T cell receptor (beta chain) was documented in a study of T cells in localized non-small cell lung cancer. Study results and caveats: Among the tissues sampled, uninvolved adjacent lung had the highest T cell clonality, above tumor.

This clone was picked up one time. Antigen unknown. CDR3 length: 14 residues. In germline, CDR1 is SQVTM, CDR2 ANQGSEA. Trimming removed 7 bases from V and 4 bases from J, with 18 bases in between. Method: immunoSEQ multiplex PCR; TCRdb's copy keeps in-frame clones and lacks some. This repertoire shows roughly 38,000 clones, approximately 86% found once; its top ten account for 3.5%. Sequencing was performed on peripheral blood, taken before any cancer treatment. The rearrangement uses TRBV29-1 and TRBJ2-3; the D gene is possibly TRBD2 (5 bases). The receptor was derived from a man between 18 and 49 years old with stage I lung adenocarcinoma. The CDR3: CSAPSRGGPDTQYF. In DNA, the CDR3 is TGCAGCGCCCCGTCCCGTGGCGGGCCAGATACGCAGTATTTT.